Described below is a single T cell receptor beta chain sequence and its context. Its antigen is not known. CDR1 KGHDR and CDR2 SFDVKD come from the germline V gene. This CDR3 region has 13 residues. The V gene lost 9 bases and the J gene lost 3 bases, with 13 bases spanning the gap. The source of the sample is a study of early T cells in non-severe SARS-CoV-2 infection. Study-wide findings and caveats: VDJdb matches were skewed toward anti-spike CD8 T cell responses.

Molecules of cDNA were individually given unique molecular identifiers that were attached to them. TCRdb re-analysed the 5' RACE reads in MiXCR, keeping a single row per CDR3 protein. The table includes some 81,000 distinct CDR3 sequences, over 9% detected once. The TCR comes from an adult who was a healthcare worker with PCR-confirmed SARS-CoV-2 infection or an uninfected control (not recorded which). This rearrangement joins TRBV24-1 to TRBJ1-1; D may be TRBD1 (5 bases). Sequencing input: whole blood. The CDR3 bases are TGTGCCACCGCCCGGGACGGTCACACTGAAGCTTTCTTT. This encodes CATARDGHTEAFF.